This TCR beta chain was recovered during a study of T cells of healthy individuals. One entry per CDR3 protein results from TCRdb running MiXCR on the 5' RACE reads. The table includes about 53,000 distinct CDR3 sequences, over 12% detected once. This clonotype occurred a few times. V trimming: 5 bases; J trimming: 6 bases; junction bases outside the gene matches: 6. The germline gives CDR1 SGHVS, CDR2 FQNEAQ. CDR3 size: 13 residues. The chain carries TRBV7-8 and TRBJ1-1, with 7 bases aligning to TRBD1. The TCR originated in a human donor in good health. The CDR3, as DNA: TGTGCCAGCAGCATGACAGGGCGCGCTGAAGCTTTCTTT. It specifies CASSMTGRAEAFF.